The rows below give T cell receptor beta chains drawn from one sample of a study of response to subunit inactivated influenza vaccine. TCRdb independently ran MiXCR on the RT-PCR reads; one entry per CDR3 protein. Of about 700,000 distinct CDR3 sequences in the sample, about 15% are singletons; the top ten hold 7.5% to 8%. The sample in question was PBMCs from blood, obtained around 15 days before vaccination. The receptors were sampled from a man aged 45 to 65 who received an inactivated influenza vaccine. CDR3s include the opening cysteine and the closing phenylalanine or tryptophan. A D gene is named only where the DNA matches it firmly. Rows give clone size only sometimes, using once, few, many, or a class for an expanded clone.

CDR3nt: TGTGCCAGCAGCTTAGACACGGGAGGGAACACTGAAGCTTTCTTT; CDR3aa: CASSLDTGGNTEAFF; j_gene: TRBJ1-1; v_gene: TRBV7-9; abundance: -; d_gene: -
CDR3nt: TGTGCCAGCAGCTCCTCGCCACGTGGAAACACCATATATTTT; CDR3aa: CASSSSPRGNTIYF; j_gene: TRBJ1-3; v_gene: TRBV7-6; abundance: few; d_gene: -
CDR3nt: TGCGCCAGCAGGGCGGAGGGAAGCAGAGAAGCTTTCTTT; CDR3aa: CASRAEGSREAFF; j_gene: TRBJ1-1; v_gene: TRBV5-1; abundance: many; d_gene: -
CDR3nt: TGTGCCAGCAGTTTTCATCTAGCGGGCACAGATACGCAGTATTTT; CDR3aa: CASSFHLAGTDTQYF; j_gene: TRBJ2-3; v_gene: TRBV7-2; abundance: few; d_gene: TRBD2
CDR3nt: TGCAGTGCTCCCCGTGCAGGGAGTGTCCGGCTGTCTAGCACAGATACGCAGTATTTT; CDR3aa: CSAPRAGSVRLSSTDTQYF; j_gene: TRBJ2-3; v_gene: TRBV20-1; abundance: -; d_gene: -
CDR3nt: TGCGCCAGCAGCCAAGATATCCCCCCGACAGGGGCCAACTATGGCTACACCTTC; CDR3aa: CASSQDIPPTGANYGYTF; j_gene: TRBJ1-2; v_gene: TRBV4-3; abundance: few; d_gene: TRBD1
CDR3nt: TGTGCCAGCAGCTTTACCGGGACGGAGCCTTGGGATACGCAGTATTTT; CDR3aa: CASSFTGTEPWDTQYF; j_gene: TRBJ2-3; v_gene: TRBV7-9; abundance: -; d_gene: -
CDR3nt: TGCAGTGCTGAAAGGCGGGAGGGAAGCACAGATACGCAGTATTTT; CDR3aa: CSAERREGSTDTQYF; j_gene: TRBJ2-3; v_gene: TRBV20-1; abundance: few; d_gene: TRBD2
CDR3nt: TGTGCCAGCAGTGCGTGGGGACAGGCAGACTATGGCTACACCTTC; CDR3aa: CASSAWGQADYGYTF; j_gene: TRBJ1-2; v_gene: TRBV28; abundance: many; d_gene: TRBD1
CDR3nt: TGCAGTGCTAGAGACGCTAGCGCGGTCGTAAAGACCCAGTACTTC; CDR3aa: CSARDASAVVKTQYF; j_gene: TRBJ2-5; v_gene: TRBV20-1; abundance: -; d_gene: -
CDR3nt: TGTGCCAGCAGTTACAGGGACAGTGTGTACTATGGCTACACCTTC; CDR3aa: CASSYRDSVYYGYTF; j_gene: TRBJ1-2; v_gene: TRBV6-5; abundance: many; d_gene: TRBD1
CDR3nt: TGCAGCGTTGCCCACCAACCCCGAATTCAGAGGGAAATTTGGGAGACCCAGTACTTC; CDR3aa: CSVAHQPRIQREIWETQYF; j_gene: TRBJ2-5; v_gene: TRBV29-1; abundance: -; d_gene: -
CDR3nt: TGTGCCAGCAGCTTAGCCCTAGGGACAGCCTACGAGCAGTACTTC; CDR3aa: CASSLALGTAYEQYF; j_gene: TRBJ2-7; v_gene: TRBV7-9; abundance: few; d_gene: TRBD1
CDR3nt: TGTGCCAGCAGCCCAGGGGCCGAAATCTCCTACAATGAGCAGTTCTTC; CDR3aa: CASSPGAEISYNEQFF; j_gene: TRBJ2-1; v_gene: TRBV7-6; abundance: many; d_gene: -
CDR3nt: TGTGCCAGCAGCCAAGCCGGCCAGAGGACTGAAGCTTTCTTT; CDR3aa: CASSQAGQRTEAFF; j_gene: TRBJ1-1; v_gene: TRBV3-1; abundance: few; d_gene: -
CDR3nt: TGCAGCGTTCTCGAACTAGCGGGAGTATTCCGCGATGAGCAGTTCTTC; CDR3aa: CSVLELAGVFRDEQFF; j_gene: TRBJ2-1; v_gene: TRBV29-1; abundance: -; d_gene: TRBD2
CDR3nt: TGTGCCAGCAGCTTAGGGGGTTTCACTGAAGCTTTCTTT; CDR3aa: CASSLGGFTEAFF; j_gene: TRBJ1-1; v_gene: TRBV7-3; abundance: many; d_gene: -
CDR3nt: TGTGCCAGCAGCGGACTCCTCCGAGAGACCCAGTACTTC; CDR3aa: CASSGLLRETQYF; j_gene: TRBJ2-5; v_gene: TRBV12-3/TRBV12-4; abundance: -; d_gene: -
CDR3nt: TGTGCCAGCAGCTTAGATGGGACCTGGGGCACTGAAGCTTTCTTT; CDR3aa: CASSLDGTWGTEAFF; j_gene: TRBJ1-1; v_gene: TRBV5-5; abundance: -; d_gene: -
CDR3nt: TGTGCCAGCAGCTTAGCCGGGACTTTAACCTACGAGCAGTACTTC; CDR3aa: CASSLAGTLTYEQYF; j_gene: TRBJ2-7; v_gene: TRBV7-6; abundance: -; d_gene: -
CDR3nt: TGTGCCACCAGGGACAGCGGGGCTACTAGGGATACGCAGTATTTT; CDR3aa: CATRDSGATRDTQYF; j_gene: TRBJ2-3; v_gene: TRBV24-1; abundance: -; d_gene: -
CDR3nt: TGCGCCAGCAGCCAAGAGCCCGTTGCCGGCGAGCAGTACTTC; CDR3aa: CASSQEPVAGEQYF; j_gene: TRBJ2-7; v_gene: TRBV4-3; abundance: -; d_gene: -
CDR3nt: TGTGCCAGCAGCTCGGCTAGCGGGGTATACAATGAGCAGTTCTTC; CDR3aa: CASSSASGVYNEQFF; j_gene: TRBJ2-1; v_gene: TRBV7-2; abundance: -; d_gene: TRBD2
CDR3nt: TGTGCCAGTAGTTACGGACTAGCGGGAGGGCACTACAATGAGCAGTTCTTC; CDR3aa: CASSYGLAGGHYNEQFF; j_gene: TRBJ2-1; v_gene: TRBV19; abundance: few; d_gene: TRBD2
CDR3nt: TGTGCCGTCCGAGGACCTTACGTTAACTCACCCCTCCACTTT; CDR3aa: CAVRGPYVNSPLHF; j_gene: TRBJ1-6; v_gene: TRBV19; abundance: few; d_gene: -
CDR3nt: TGTGCCAGCAGCCAGTCTGTTGGCCCCTACGAGCAGTACTTC; CDR3aa: CASSQSVGPYEQYF; j_gene: TRBJ2-7; v_gene: TRBV11-2; abundance: -; d_gene: -
CDR3nt: TGTGCCAGCAGCCCGCAGGGTAATTGGGAGACCCAGTACTTC; CDR3aa: CASSPQGNWETQYF; j_gene: TRBJ2-5; v_gene: TRBV7-9; abundance: few; d_gene: -
CDR3nt: TGTGCCAGCAGGACCCCCGAGGTGAACACTGAAGCTTTCTTT; CDR3aa: CASRTPEVNTEAFF; j_gene: TRBJ1-1; v_gene: TRBV6-2/TRBV6-3; abundance: many; d_gene: -
CDR3nt: TGTGCCAGCAGTCCCCCCGAGTGGGGGTTTTCTGGAAACACCATATATTTT; CDR3aa: CASSPPEWGFSGNTIYF; j_gene: TRBJ1-3; v_gene: TRBV6-1; abundance: -; d_gene: -
CDR3nt: TGTGCCAGCAGTGCTCGTCCCTGGGGCTACACCTTC; CDR3aa: CASSARPWGYTF; j_gene: TRBJ1-2; v_gene: TRBV2; abundance: -; d_gene: -
CDR3nt: TGCAGTGCTGACACCGATTTAGCGGAGTACTACAATGAGCAGTTCTTC; CDR3aa: CSADTDLAEYYNEQFF; j_gene: TRBJ2-1; v_gene: TRBV20-1; abundance: many; d_gene: -
CDR3nt: TGCAGTGCTAGAGGGTGGGACAGCTACGAGCAGTACTTC; CDR3aa: CSARGWDSYEQYF; j_gene: TRBJ2-7; v_gene: TRBV20-1; abundance: few; d_gene: TRBD1
CDR3nt: TGTGCCAGCAGCTCGTGGGACAGGGATTTGGTGTTTGACTATGGCTACACCTTC; CDR3aa: CASSSWDRDLVFDYGYTF; j_gene: TRBJ1-2; v_gene: TRBV11-1; abundance: -; d_gene: TRBD1
CDR3nt: TGTGCCAGCAGCATAGACAGAGGGCGTGGCTACACCTTC; CDR3aa: CASSIDRGRGYTF; j_gene: TRBJ1-2; v_gene: TRBV7-2; abundance: -; d_gene: -
CDR3nt: TGTGCCAGCAGTTTCGCAGGGGAGGCTGGAAACACCATATATTTT; CDR3aa: CASSFAGEAGNTIYF; j_gene: TRBJ1-3; v_gene: TRBV12-3/TRBV12-4; abundance: many; d_gene: -
CDR3nt: TGCAGCGTTGGGGTAGGGGGCACAGATACGCAGTATTTT; CDR3aa: CSVGVGGTDTQYF; j_gene: TRBJ2-3; v_gene: TRBV29-1; abundance: -; d_gene: -
CDR3nt: TGTGCCAGCAGAAGACAGGGCATAGGGGTCGAGCAGTTCTTC; CDR3aa: CASRRQGIGVEQFF; j_gene: TRBJ2-1; v_gene: TRBV12-3/TRBV12-4; abundance: -; d_gene: TRBD1
CDR3nt: TGCAGTGCTAGAGAGACTAGCGGGATATCCTACGAGCAGTACTTC; CDR3aa: CSARETSGISYEQYF; j_gene: TRBJ2-7; v_gene: TRBV20-1; abundance: once; d_gene: TRBD2
CDR3nt: TGTGCCAGTAGTCTGCAACAGAATAGCAATCAGCCCCAGCATTTT; CDR3aa: CASSLQQNSNQPQHF; j_gene: TRBJ1-5; v_gene: TRBV19; abundance: few; d_gene: -
CDR3nt: TGTGCCAGCAGCCCCCTCCCCGTACCCACAGATACGCAGTATTTT; CDR3aa: CASSPLPVPTDTQYF; j_gene: TRBJ2-3; v_gene: TRBV7-2; abundance: few; d_gene: -
CDR3nt: TGTGCCAGCAGCATGGACAGCCAATTCTACGAGCAGTACTTC; CDR3aa: CASSMDSQFYEQYF; j_gene: TRBJ2-7; v_gene: TRBV28; abundance: -; d_gene: -
CDR3nt: TGTGCCAGCAGCCAAGTGAGTAGGGGGCTGAGGGAAGCTTTCTTT; CDR3aa: CASSQVSRGLREAFF; j_gene: TRBJ1-1; v_gene: TRBV3-1; abundance: -; d_gene: TRBD1